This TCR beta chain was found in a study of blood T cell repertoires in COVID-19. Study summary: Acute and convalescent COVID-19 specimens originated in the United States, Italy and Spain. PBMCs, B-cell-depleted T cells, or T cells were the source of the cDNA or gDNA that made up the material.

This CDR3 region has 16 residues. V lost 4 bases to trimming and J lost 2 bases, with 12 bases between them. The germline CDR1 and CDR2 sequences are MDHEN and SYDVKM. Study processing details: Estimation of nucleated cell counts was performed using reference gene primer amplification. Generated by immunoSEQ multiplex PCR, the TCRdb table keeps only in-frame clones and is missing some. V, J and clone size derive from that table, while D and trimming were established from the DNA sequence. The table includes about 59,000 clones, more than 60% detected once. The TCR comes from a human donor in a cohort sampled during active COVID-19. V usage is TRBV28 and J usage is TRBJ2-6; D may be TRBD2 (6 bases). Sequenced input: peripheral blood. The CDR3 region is CASSSQGGAGANVLTF. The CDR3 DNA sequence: TGTGCCAGCAGTTCTCAGGGCGGGGCTGGGGCCAACGTCCTGACTTTC.